The 10 T cell receptor beta chains below were found in one sample sequenced in a study of control samples from healthy donors and cancer patients. Clones were read by immunoSEQ multiplex PCR, and TCRdb kept only the in-frame ones, dropping some. The profile shows under 200,000 clones, about 94% of them singletons. Sequencing input: blood. The receptor set was obtained from a woman aged 25 to 39 in good health.

The chain combines TRBV7-9 with TRBJ1-2; D is perhaps TRBD1 (6 bases). Trimming took off 8 bases at V and 2 bases at J, with 9 bases between the two ends. This CDR3 is built from 12 residues. Germline-derived CDR1 and CDR2 are SEHNR and FQNEAQ (reference sequence). CDR3 protein: CASGTGNYGYTF. Here the CDR3 DNA reads TGTGCCAGCGGAACAGGGAACTATGGCTACACCTTC.

This chain uses TRBV6-1 with TRBJ2-1; tentatively, D is TRBD1 or TRBD2 (5 bases each). This CDR3 has 16 amino acids. Trimming stripped 4 bases from V and 0 bases from J, with 13 bases between. Germline-derived CDR1 and CDR2 are MNHNS and SASEGT. CDR3: CASSALSGASYNEQFF. The CDR3 DNA is TGTGCCAGCAGTGCCCTCTCCGGGGCCTCCTACAATGAGCAGTTCTTC.

The CDR3, as DNA: TGTGCCACCAGCCCGCGACAGGGGGCGAGCACCGGGGAGCTGTTTTTT. Translating gives CATSPRQGASTGELFF. The chain combines TRBV15 with TRBJ2-2; 10 nucleotides match TRBD1. The germline V gene encodes CDR1 LNHNV and CDR2 YYDKDF (reference sequence). Trimming removed 5 bases from V and 4 bases from J; junction bases left unmatched: 7. The CDR3 is 16 amino acids.

This rearrangement joins TRBV6-9 to TRBJ1-5; D is undetermined. The germline V gene has CDR1 MNHGY and CDR2 SVAAGI. V gave up 0 bases and J gave up 0 bases, with 9 bases separating them. CDR3 length: 16 amino acids. The CDR3 loop reads CASSYSEKNSNQPQHF. CDR3 in DNA: TGTGCCAGCAGTTATTCTGAGAAGAATAGCAATCAGCCCCAGCATTTT.

The V and J genes are TRBV2 and TRBJ1-2; 11 bases match TRBD1. Losses at the gene ends were 5 bases for V and 4 bases for J; bases not matched to a gene: 6. Germline V CDR1 and CDR2: SNHLY, FYNNEI. This CDR3 is built from 15 residues. CDR3 nucleotides: TGTGCCAGCAGTTACGGACAGGGGGCGATCTATGGCTACACCTTC. Protein: CASSYGQGAIYGYTF.

In its sample, this clone was seen once. The V gene is TRBV27, the J gene TRBJ1-3, with no clear D. The CDR3 has 16 amino acids. V was cut by 6 bases and J by 4 bases, with 19 bases left in between. The germline V gene has CDR1 MNHEY and CDR2 SMNVEV (reference sequence). The DNA for the CDR3 is TGTGCCAGCAGCCAGTCAACTCCCGCTTCGGGAAACACCATATATTTT. This sequence encodes CASSQSTPASGNTIYF.

This rearrangement joins TRBV5-5 to TRBJ2-7, with 10 bases that match TRBD1. From germline, CDR1 is SGHKS and CDR2 YYEKEE (reference sequence). After removal of 2 bases from V and 2 bases from J, the junction contained 7 bases not matched to a gene. The CDR3 consists of 16 residues. CDR3 region: CASSFAGTGVAYEQYF. CDR3 nucleotides: TGTGCCAGCAGCTTTGCCGGGACAGGGGTCGCCTACGAGCAGTACTTC.

The chain recombines TRBV5-1 with TRBJ2-7, with D perhaps matching TRBD1 or TRBD2 (5 bases each). Germline assignment: CDR1 SGHRS and CDR2 YFSETQ. The CDR3 has 18 residues. Between the trimmed V and J ends, which lost 3 bases and 2 bases, there was a span of 24 bases. The CDR3 region is CASSSPPGIVGVAYEQYF. DNA for the CDR3: TGCGCCAGCAGCTCCCCCCCAGGGATCGTCGGGGTCGCCTACGAGCAGTACTTC.

The V call is TRBV6-1, the J call TRBJ2-1; 13 positions agree with TRBD2. The germline CDR1 and CDR2 sequences are MNHNS and SASEGT. Unmatched junction bases numbered 5, after V lost 2 bases and J lost 10 bases. The CDR3 is 15 amino acids. Here the CDR3 reads CASSERLAGGYEQFF. CDR3 sequence (DNA): TGTGCCAGCAGTGAAAGACTAGCGGGAGGATACGAGCAGTTCTTC.

The chain is built from TRBV5-1 and TRBJ2-2, with D possibly matching TRBD2 (5 bases). This CDR3 region has 14 residues. Germline CDR1 and CDR2: SGHRS and YFSETQ. With 5 bases removed from V and 7 bases from J, the gap between germline ends came to 15 bases. The chain's CDR3 is CASRLRDSDGELFF. In DNA, the CDR3 is TGCGCCAGCAGATTACGGGATTCTGACGGGGAGCTGTTTTTT.